The 13 T cell receptor beta chains listed next were all sequenced from one sample in a study of OX40 agonist ivuxolimab in advanced cancers. Profiling relied on immunoSEQ multiplex PCR, and the TCRdb table lists in-frame clones only, not all of them. The sample yields 40,000 to 60,000 clones, around 80% seen once. This specimen consisted of CD4+ or CD8+ T cells sorted from blood, obtained in a trial of the OX40 agonist ivuxolimab. These receptors were obtained from an adult with an advanced solid tumor such as melanoma, head and neck, liver or kidney cancer.

To note about this clone: At one of its ends the junction is not consistent with the germline gene, which may arise from a read error. The rearrangement links TRBV2 to TRBJ1-2; weak D call: TRBD1 (6 bases). The V gene's germline CDR1 is SNHLY and CDR2 FYNNEI. This CDR3 spans 11 amino acids. The CDR3 sequence: CASSFDRTLGF. CDR3 DNA sequence: TGTGCCAGCAGTTTTGACAGGACCCTAGGCTTC.

J is TRBJ2-4 and V is TRBV14, with D tentatively TRBD2 (5 bases). This CDR3 has 13 residues. The V gene's germline CDR1 is SGHDN and CDR2 FVKESK. V was clipped by 11 bases and J by 5 bases, with 16 bases between them. The CDR3 region has the DNA TGTGCCGGGAGCGCAACCGCCGAAAACATTCAGTACTTC. It yields the protein CAGSATAENIQYF.

The chain links TRBV4-3 to TRBJ1-1, with D tentatively TRBD1 (6 bases). Germline CDR1 LGHNA, CDR2 YSLEER. This CDR3 has 18 amino acids. V lost 2 bases and J 4 bases, leaving 23 bases between the germline ends. Here the CDR3 reads CASSQSLNRPGGLTEAFF. CDR3 sequence (DNA): TGCGCCAGCAGCCAATCCTTAAATAGACCCGGGGGGCTCACTGAAGCTTTCTTT.

A few counts support this clone. This chain uses TRBV11-2 with TRBJ2-7, with TRBD1 as a possible D gene (6 bases). Germline V gene lookup returns CDR1 SGHAT and CDR2 FQNNGV. V lost 5 bases and J 5 bases, leaving 10 bases between the germline ends. The CDR3 contains 12 residues. The CDR3 nucleotides are TGTGCCAGCAGCCTTGACAGGCACGAGCAGTACTTC. This encodes CASSLDRHEQYF.

The chain joins TRBV7-2 to TRBJ1-3; D is uncertain. The CDR3 spans 13 residues. CDR1 SGHTA and CDR2 FQGNSA come from the germline V gene. V lost 2 bases and J 0 bases, leaving 2 bases between the germline ends. The CDR3, as DNA: TGTGCCAGCAGCTTATTCTCTGGAAACACCATATATTTT. Amino acids: CASSLFSGNTIYF.

The rearrangement links TRBV19 to TRBJ1-2; no reliable D call. This CDR3 has 13 residues. Germline V gives CDR1 LNHDA, CDR2 SQIVND (reference sequence). Trimming cost V 2 bases and J 5 bases, with 9 bases left between them. This CDR3 reads CASSISRPYGYTF. CDR3 sequence (DNA): TGTGCCAGTAGTATATCTCGGCCTTATGGCTACACCTTC.

The chain recombines TRBV18 with TRBJ1-2; the match to TRBD1 covers 7 bases. This CDR3 is built from 12 residues. Germline lookup yields CDR1 KGHSH and CDR2 LQKENI. V shed 3 bases, J shed 10 bases, and the junction held 5 bases outside the gene matches. This CDR3 is CASSPMGQLYTF. CDR3 nucleotides: TGTGCCAGCTCACCGATGGGACAGCTCTACACCTTC.

The chain couples TRBV4-1 to TRBJ2-1, with 9 bases aligning to TRBD2. In germline, CDR1 is MGHRA, CDR2 YSYEKL. V shed 2 bases and J 5 bases; nucleotides not matched to a gene: 4. The CDR3 has 15 amino acids. This CDR3 reads CASSQPLAGNNEQFF. Written as DNA, the CDR3 is TGCGCCAGCAGCCAACCCCTAGCGGGGAACAATGAGCAGTTCTTC.

The CDR3 here is CASMTSGTDTQYF. The CDR3 DNA reads TGTGCCAGTATGACTAGCGGCACAGATACGCAGTATTTT. This sequence joins TRBV7-9 and TRBJ2-3; 8 bases map to TRBD2. CDR3 size: 13 residues. The germline gives CDR1 SEHNR, CDR2 FQNEAQ (reference sequence). V lost 9 bases, J lost 1 base, and 3 bases stayed unmatched.

The rearrangement links TRBV5-1 to TRBJ2-1; no clear D. The V end was cut by 2 bases, the J end by 6 bases, with 6 bases between. The CDR3 is 12 residues long. Germline loops: CDR1 SGHRS, CDR2 YFSETQ. CDR3 in DNA: TGCGCCAGCAGCTTATTGGTCAATGAGCAGTTCTTC. Translation: CASSLLVNEQFF.

The J gene is TRBJ2-1, the V gene TRBV27, with D perhaps matching TRBD2 (5 bases). CDR1 and CDR2 from the germline V gene are MNHEY and SMNVEV (reference sequence). Trimming cost V 5 bases and J 3 bases, with 11 bases left between them. The CDR3 length is 14 residues. CDR3 bases: TGTGCCAGCAGTCTAACTAGAAACTACAATGAGCAGTTCTTC. It yields the protein CASSLTRNYNEQFF.

The rearrangement uses TRBV27 and TRBJ1-5, with D possibly matching TRBD1 (5 bases). V lost 5 bases to trimming and J lost 0 bases, with 11 bases between them. Germline CDR1 reads MNHEY; CDR2 reads SMNVEV (reference sequence). The CDR3 totals 15 residues. The CDR3 spells CASSPVRGSNQPQHF. In DNA, the CDR3 is TGTGCCAGCAGTCCCGTTAGGGGTAGCAATCAGCCCCAGCATTTT.

The chain has TRBV14 and TRBJ2-3, with D unresolved. Germline CDR1 SGHDN, CDR2 FVKESK. V was trimmed by 4 bases and J by 3 bases, leaving 8 bases between them. CDR3 length: 13 amino acids. The CDR3, as DNA: TGTGCCAGCAGCCCCTTTGCGACAGATACGCAGTATTTT. Amino acids: CASSPFATDTQYF.